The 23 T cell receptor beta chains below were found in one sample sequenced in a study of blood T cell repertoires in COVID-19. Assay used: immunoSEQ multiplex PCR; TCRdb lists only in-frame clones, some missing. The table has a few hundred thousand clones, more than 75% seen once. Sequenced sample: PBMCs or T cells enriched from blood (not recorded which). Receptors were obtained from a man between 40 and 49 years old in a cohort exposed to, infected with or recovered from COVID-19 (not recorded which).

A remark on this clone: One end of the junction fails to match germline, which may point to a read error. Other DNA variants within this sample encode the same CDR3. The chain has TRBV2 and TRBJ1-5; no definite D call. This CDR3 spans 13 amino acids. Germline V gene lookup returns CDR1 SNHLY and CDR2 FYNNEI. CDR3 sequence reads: CASRPTGNQPQHF. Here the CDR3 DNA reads TGTGCCAGCAGACCGACGGGAAATCAGCCTCAGCATTTT.

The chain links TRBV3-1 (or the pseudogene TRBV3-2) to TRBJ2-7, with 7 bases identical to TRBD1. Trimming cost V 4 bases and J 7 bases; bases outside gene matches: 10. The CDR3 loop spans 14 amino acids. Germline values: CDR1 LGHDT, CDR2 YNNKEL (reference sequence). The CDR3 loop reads CASSRNRDSVEQYF. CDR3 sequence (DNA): TGTGCCAGCAGCCGGAACCGGGACAGCGTGGAGCAGTACTTC.

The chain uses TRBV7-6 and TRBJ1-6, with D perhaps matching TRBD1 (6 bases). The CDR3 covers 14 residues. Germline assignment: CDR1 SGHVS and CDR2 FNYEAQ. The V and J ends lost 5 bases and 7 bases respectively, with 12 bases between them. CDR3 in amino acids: CASSRTARNSPLHF. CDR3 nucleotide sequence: TGTGCCAGCAGCCGGACAGCGAGAAATTCACCCCTCCACTTT.

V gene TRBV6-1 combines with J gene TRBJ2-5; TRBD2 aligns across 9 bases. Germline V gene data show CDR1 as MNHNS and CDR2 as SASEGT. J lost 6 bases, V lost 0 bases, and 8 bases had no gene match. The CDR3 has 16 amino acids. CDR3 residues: CASSEAALAGSQTQYF. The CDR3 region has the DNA TGTGCCAGCAGTGAAGCAGCTCTAGCGGGATCTCAGACCCAGTACTTC.

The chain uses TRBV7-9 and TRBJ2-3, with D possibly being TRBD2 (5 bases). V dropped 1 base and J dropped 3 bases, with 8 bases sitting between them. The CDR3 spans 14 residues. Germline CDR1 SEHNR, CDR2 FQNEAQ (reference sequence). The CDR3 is CASSLGGATDTQYF. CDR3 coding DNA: TGTGCCAGCAGCTTAGGGGGAGCGACAGATACGCAGTATTTT.

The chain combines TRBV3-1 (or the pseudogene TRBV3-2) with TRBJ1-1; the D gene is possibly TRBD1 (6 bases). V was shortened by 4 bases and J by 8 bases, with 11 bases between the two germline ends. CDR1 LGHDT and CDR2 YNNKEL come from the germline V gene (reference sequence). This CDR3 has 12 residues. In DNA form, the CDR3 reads TGTGCCAGCAGCCGTACCGGGACAGAAGCTTTCTTT. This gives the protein CASSRTGTEAFF.

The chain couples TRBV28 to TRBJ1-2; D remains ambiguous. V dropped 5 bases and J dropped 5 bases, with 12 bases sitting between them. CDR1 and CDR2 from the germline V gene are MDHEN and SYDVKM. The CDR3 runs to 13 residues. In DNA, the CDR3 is TGTGCCAGCAGTGCCAACGGGGATTATGGCTACACCTTC. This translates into CASSANGDYGYTF.

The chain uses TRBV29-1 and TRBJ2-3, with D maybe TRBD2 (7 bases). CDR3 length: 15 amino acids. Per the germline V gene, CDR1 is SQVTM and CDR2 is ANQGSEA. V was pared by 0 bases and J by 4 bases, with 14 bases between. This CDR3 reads CSVEDQGTMPDTQYF. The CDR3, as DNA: TGCAGCGTTGAAGATCAGGGGACTATGCCAGATACGCAGTATTTT.

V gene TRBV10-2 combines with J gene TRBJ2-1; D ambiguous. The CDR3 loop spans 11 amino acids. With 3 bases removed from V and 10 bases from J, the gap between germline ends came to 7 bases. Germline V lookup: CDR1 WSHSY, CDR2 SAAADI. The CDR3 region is CASSEDREQFF. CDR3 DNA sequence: TGCGCCAGCAGTGAAGATCGGGAGCAGTTCTTC.

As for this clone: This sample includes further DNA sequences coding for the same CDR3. The CDR3: CASSITGGQETQYF. In DNA form, the CDR3 reads TGTGCCAGTAGTATTACAGGGGGACAAGAGACCCAGTACTTC. The chain employs TRBV19 and TRBJ2-5; 8 bases map to TRBD1. J was trimmed by 2 bases and V by 3 bases; bases with no gene match: 2. Germline assignment: CDR1 LNHDA and CDR2 SQIVND (reference sequence). The CDR3 is made up of 14 amino acids.

The CDR3 region has the DNA TGTGCCAGCAGCAGGGGCCGGGACACTGAAGCTTTCTTT. This encodes CASSRGRDTEAFF. The V and J genes are TRBV25-1 and TRBJ1-1; the D gene is possibly TRBD1 (6 bases). From germline, CDR1 is MGHDK and CDR2 SYGVNS. This CDR3 has 13 residues. V shed 6 bases and J shed 3 bases, with 11 bases lying between them.

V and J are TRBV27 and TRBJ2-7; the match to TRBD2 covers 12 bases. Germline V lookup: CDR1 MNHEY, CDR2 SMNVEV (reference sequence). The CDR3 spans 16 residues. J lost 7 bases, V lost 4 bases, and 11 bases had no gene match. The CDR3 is CASSSRTSGISGEQYF. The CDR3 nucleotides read TGTGCCAGCAGTTCTCGGACTAGCGGGATCTCGGGTGAGCAGTACTTC.

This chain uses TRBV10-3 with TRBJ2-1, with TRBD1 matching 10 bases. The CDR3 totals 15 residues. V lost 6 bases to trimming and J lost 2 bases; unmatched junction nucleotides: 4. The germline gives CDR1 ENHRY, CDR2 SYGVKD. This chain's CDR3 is CAISPGQGTYNEQFF. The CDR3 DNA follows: TGTGCCATCAGCCCGGGACAGGGGACCTACAATGAGCAGTTCTTC.

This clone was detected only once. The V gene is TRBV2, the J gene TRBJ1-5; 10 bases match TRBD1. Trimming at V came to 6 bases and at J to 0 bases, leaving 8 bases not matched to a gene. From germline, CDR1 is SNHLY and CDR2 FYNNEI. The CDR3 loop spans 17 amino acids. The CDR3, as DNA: TGTGCCAGCAGGAGGGACAGGGGAAATTATAGCAATCAGCCCCAGCATTTT. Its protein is CASRRDRGNYSNQPQHF.

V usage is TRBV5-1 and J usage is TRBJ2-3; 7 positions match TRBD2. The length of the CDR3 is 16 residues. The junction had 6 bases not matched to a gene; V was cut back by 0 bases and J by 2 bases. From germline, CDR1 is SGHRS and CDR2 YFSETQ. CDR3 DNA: TGCGCCAGCAGCTTGGTATCTAGCGGACTCACAGATACGCAGTATTTT. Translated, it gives CASSLVSSGLTDTQYF.

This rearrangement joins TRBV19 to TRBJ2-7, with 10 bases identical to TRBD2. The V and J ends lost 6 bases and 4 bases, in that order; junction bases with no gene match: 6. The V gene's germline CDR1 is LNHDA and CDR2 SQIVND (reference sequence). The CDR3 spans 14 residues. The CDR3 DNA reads TGTGCCAGTAGCCTTGCTAGCGGGAGATACGAGCAGTACTTC. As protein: CASSLASGRYEQYF.

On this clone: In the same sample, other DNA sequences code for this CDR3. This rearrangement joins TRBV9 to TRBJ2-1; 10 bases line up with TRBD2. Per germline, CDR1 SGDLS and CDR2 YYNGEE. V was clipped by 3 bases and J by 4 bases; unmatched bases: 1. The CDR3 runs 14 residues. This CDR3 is CASSGTSGYNEQFF. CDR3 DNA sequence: TGTGCCAGCAGCGGGACTAGCGGATACAATGAGCAGTTCTTC.

Written as DNA, the CDR3 is TGTGCCAGTAGCCCCACAGGGGTACTCAACTATGGCTACACCTTC. This translates into CASSPTGVLNYGYTF. The genes are TRBV19 and TRBJ1-2; TRBD1 aligns across 7 bases. In germline, CDR1 is LNHDA, CDR2 SQIVND (reference sequence). Trimming at V came to 6 bases and at J to 2 bases, leaving 9 bases not matched to a gene. CDR3 size: 15 residues.

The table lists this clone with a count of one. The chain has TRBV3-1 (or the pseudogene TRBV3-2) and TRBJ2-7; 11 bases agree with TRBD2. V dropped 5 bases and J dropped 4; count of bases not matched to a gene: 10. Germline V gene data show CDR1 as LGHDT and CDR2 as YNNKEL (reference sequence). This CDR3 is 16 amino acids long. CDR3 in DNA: TGTGCCAGCAGCAATAGCGGGAGGGCGTTTGTTTACGAGCAGTACTTC. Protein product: CASSNSGRAFVYEQYF.

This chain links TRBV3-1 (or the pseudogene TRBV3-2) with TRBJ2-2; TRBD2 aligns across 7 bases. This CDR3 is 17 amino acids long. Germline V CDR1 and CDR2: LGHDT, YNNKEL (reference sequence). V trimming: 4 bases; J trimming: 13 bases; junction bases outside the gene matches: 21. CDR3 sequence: CASSPDRKAGVRYRLFF. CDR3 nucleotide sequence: TGTGCCAGCAGCCCGGACCGTAAGGCGGGAGTTCGATATAGGCTGTTTTTT.

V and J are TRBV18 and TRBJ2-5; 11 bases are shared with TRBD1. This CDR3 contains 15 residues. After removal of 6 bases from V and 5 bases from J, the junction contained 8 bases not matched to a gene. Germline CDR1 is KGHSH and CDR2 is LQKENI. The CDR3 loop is CASSPGTGGSETQYF. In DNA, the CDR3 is TGTGCCAGCTCCCCAGGGACAGGGGGGAGCGAGACCCAGTACTTC.

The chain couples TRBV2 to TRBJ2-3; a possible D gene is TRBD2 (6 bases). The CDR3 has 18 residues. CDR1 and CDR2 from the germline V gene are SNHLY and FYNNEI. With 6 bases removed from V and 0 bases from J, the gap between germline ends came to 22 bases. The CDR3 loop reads CASSKKRVADPSTDTQYF. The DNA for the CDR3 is TGTGCCAGCAGCAAAAAAAGGGTAGCGGACCCAAGCACAGATACGCAGTATTTT.

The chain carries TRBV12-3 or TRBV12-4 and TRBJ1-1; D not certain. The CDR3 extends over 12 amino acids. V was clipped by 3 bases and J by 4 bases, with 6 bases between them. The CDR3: CASSLRATEAFF. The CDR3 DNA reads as TGTGCCAGCAGTTTGAGGGCCACTGAAGCTTTCTTT.